These 32 T cell receptor beta chains were sequenced from one sample in a study of technical replicates of blood from several donors. Only in-frame clones appear in the TCRdb table, and some are missing; sequencing was by immunoSEQ multiplex PCR. The data show about 100,000 clones, 95% to 96% seen once. The sequenced sample consisted of T cells isolated from PBMCs. These receptors all come from a human donor in good health.

The chain couples TRBV5-4 to TRBJ1-1; D may be TRBD1 (6 bases). The CDR3 totals 15 residues. Germline assignment: CDR1 SGHNT and CDR2 YYREEE (reference sequence). V lost 3 bases to trimming and J lost 8 bases, with 20 bases between them. The DNA of the CDR3 is TGTGCCAGCAGCTCACCGGGACAAATCGGAATGGAAGCTTTCTTT. It encodes CASSSPGQIGMEAFF.

This clone was picked up one time. This chain uses TRBV25-1 with TRBJ1-5; the match to TRBD1 covers 12 bases. Trimming removed 3 bases from V and 11 bases from J; junction bases left unmatched: 5. The germline V gene encodes CDR1 MGHDK and CDR2 SYGVNS. This CDR3 has 14 amino acids. CDR3 amino acids: CASSDWGQGASQHF. In DNA form, the CDR3 reads TGTGCCAGCAGTGACTGGGGACAGGGGGCTTCCCAGCATTTT.

This chain uses TRBV6-5 with TRBJ1-1; D is unclear. Germline V gives CDR1 MNHEY, CDR2 SVGAGI. Deletions cut 0 bases from V and 0 bases from J, with 11 bases between. The CDR3 has 16 amino acids. CDR3 nucleotides: TGTGCCAGCAGTTACTCGAGTAGAGGGATGAACACTGAAGCTTTCTTT. Translating gives CASSYSSRGMNTEAFF.

This clone was detected only once. Germline and junction disagree at one end, which may indicate a read error. V and J are TRBV5-3 and TRBJ1-3; D is possibly TRBD1 (5 bases). TRBV5-3 is an open reading frame, and its role is uncertain. The CDR3 loop spans 9 amino acids. The DNA of the CDR3 is TGTGCCAGAAGCTCTTGGGGGGGGTTT. Protein product: CARSSWGGF.

The chain has TRBV7-6 and TRBJ2-5; weak D call: TRBD2 (6 bases). V was clipped by 4 bases and J by 2 bases, with 26 bases between them. The CDR3 consists of 19 residues. The germline CDR1 and CDR2 sequences are SGHVS and FNYEAQ. CDR3 residues: CASSSLLSVGSRTQETQYF. CDR3 DNA: TGTGCCAGCAGCTCCCTCTTAAGCGTCGGGAGCCGAACACAAGAGACCCAGTACTTC. Complete variable domain (other parts from reference TRBV7-6 and TRBJ2-5): GAGVSQSPRYKVTKRGQDVALRCDPISGHVSLYWYRQALGQGPEFLTYFNYEAQQDKSGLPNDRFSAERPEGSISTLTIQRTEQRDSAMYRCASSSLLSVGSRTQETQYFGPGTRLLVL.

V usage is TRBV9 and J usage is TRBJ2-5, with TRBD1 as a possible D gene (5 bases). Deletions cut 4 bases from V and 4 bases from J, with 17 bases between. The CDR3 spans 15 residues. CDR1 and CDR2 (germline): SGDLS, YYNGEE. CDR3 region: CASSFQGRTLETQYF. The CDR3 region has the DNA TGTGCCAGCAGCTTCCAGGGCCGGACATTAGAGACCCAGTACTTC.

The CDR3 DNA reads TGTGCCAGCAGGCGTGGAGGGAGCGGAGATACGCAGTATTTT. Translating gives CASRRGGSGDTQYF. The chain carries TRBV13 and TRBJ2-3; possibly TRBD2 for D (6 bases). Per germline, CDR1 PRHDT and CDR2 FYEKMQ (reference sequence). V shed 6 bases and J shed 5 bases, with 15 bases lying between them. The CDR3 spans 14 residues.

CDR3 DNA: TGTGCCAGCGTAAGACCTGGGAGATCCTACGAGCAGTACTTC. It translates to CASVRPGRSYEQYF. The chain combines TRBV28 with TRBJ2-7, with D perhaps TRBD2 (5 bases). V dropped 8 bases and J dropped 1 base, with 15 bases sitting between them. Looked up from germline, CDR1 is MDHEN and CDR2 is SYDVKM. This CDR3 is 14 amino acids long.

This chain links TRBV9 with TRBJ1-1; 11 bases match TRBD1. Trimming took 3 bases from V and 4 from J; bases not matched to a gene: 5. CDR1 and CDR2 from the germline V gene are SGDLS and YYNGEE. The CDR3 consists of 15 residues. Here the CDR3 DNA reads TGTGCCAGCAGCGCCTCGGGACAGGGGGGCACTGAAGCTTTCTTT. Its protein product is CASSASGQGGTEAFF.

V and J are TRBV11-2 and TRBJ2-7; 8 nucleotides align to TRBD1. Germline assignment: CDR1 SGHAT and CDR2 FQNNGV. V dropped 1 base and J dropped 3; count of bases not matched to a gene: 5. This CDR3 spans 15 amino acids. The chain's CDR3 is CASSLVPGGRYEQYF. Here the CDR3 DNA reads TGTGCCAGCAGCTTAGTTCCAGGGGGCCGCTACGAGCAGTACTTC.

The rearrangement uses TRBV5-1 and TRBJ2-7, with 7 nucleotides matching TRBD1. Looked up from germline, CDR1 is SGHRS and CDR2 is YFSETQ. This CDR3 is built from 15 residues. Losses at the gene ends were 3 bases for V and 2 bases for J; bases not matched to a gene: 8. DNA for the CDR3: TGCGCCAGCAGCTCTGGGGACAGCGAGGCCTACGAGCAGTACTTC. This translates into CASSSGDSEAYEQYF.

The genes are TRBV2 and TRBJ2-2; no clear D gene. The CDR3 loop spans 12 amino acids. In germline, CDR1 is SNHLY, CDR2 FYNNEI. The V and J ends lost 8 bases and 5 bases respectively, with 9 bases between them. CDR3 region: CASPRRTGELFF. The CDR3 DNA reads TGTGCCAGCCCCCGGAGAACCGGGGAGCTGTTTTTT. The complete variable domain, with remaining parts taken from reference TRBV2 and TRBJ2-2, reads EPEVTQTPSHQVTQMGQEVILRCVPISNHLYFYWYRQILGQKVEFLVSFYNNEISEKSEIFDDQFSVERPDGSNFTLKIRSTKLEDSAMYFCASPRRTGELFFGEGSRLTVL.

This clone was observed a single time. V usage is TRBV19 and J usage is TRBJ2-7; 7 bases fit TRBD2. The CDR3 runs 15 residues. V lost 3 bases, J lost 3 bases, and 8 bases stayed unmatched. The V gene's germline CDR1 is LNHDA and CDR2 SQIVND (reference sequence). The CDR3 nucleotides read TGTGCCAGTAGTATTGTGGAGGGAGGGGACTACGAGCAGTACTTC. Encoded protein: CASSIVEGGDYEQYF.

This rearrangement joins TRBV9 to TRBJ2-7, with D possibly matching TRBD2 (6 bases). Germline V CDR1 and CDR2: SGDLS, YYNGEE. This CDR3 region has 15 residues. The V end lost 0 bases, the J end lost 3 bases, and 13 bases lay between the germline ends. The CDR3 spells CASSVAGEWVYEQYF. CDR3 in DNA: TGTGCCAGCAGCGTAGCGGGGGAGTGGGTCTACGAGCAGTACTTC.

This chain joins TRBV28 and TRBJ1-1; perhaps TRBD1 as D (6 bases). The CDR3 runs to 15 residues. The V gene's germline CDR1 is MDHEN and CDR2 SYDVKM. The V gene lost 6 bases and the J gene lost 0 bases, with 14 bases spanning the gap. The CDR3 sequence: CASSSAGQLNTEAFF. Written as DNA, the CDR3 is TGTGCCAGCAGCTCTGCCGGACAGTTGAACACTGAAGCTTTCTTT.

The chain is built from TRBV5-1 and TRBJ1-3, with D perhaps matching TRBD1 (5 bases). CDR3 length: 14 residues. Germline V gives CDR1 SGHRS, CDR2 YFSETQ. Deletions cut 5 bases from V and 0 bases from J, with 9 bases between. CDR3 sequence (DNA): TGCGCCAGCAGTATGGACATCTCTGGAAACACCATATATTTT. Protein sequence: CASSMDISGNTIYF.

This chain joins TRBV10-1 and TRBJ2-1, with 7 bases lining up with TRBD1. This CDR3 comprises 16 residues. Germline V lookup: CDR1 WNHNN, CDR2 SYGVQD (reference sequence). Unmatched junction bases numbered 10, after V lost 6 bases and J lost 2 bases. The CDR3 spells CASSLFTGQTYNEQFF. The CDR3 nucleotides read TGCGCCAGCAGCCTTTTCACGGGACAGACCTACAATGAGCAGTTCTTC.

The chain joins TRBV5-1 to TRBJ2-3; 9 positions match TRBD2. The V and J ends lost 4 bases and 5 bases, in that order; junction bases with no gene match: 11. Germline V gene sequence: CDR1 SGHRS, CDR2 YFSETQ. The CDR3 consists of 16 residues. This CDR3 reads CASSQSLAGVVDTQYF. DNA of the CDR3: TGCGCCAGCAGCCAATCTTTAGCGGGAGTGGTAGATACGCAGTATTTT.

This chain uses TRBV19 with TRBJ2-3; the match to TRBD1 covers 10 bases. V was pared by 6 bases and J by 4 bases, with 7 bases of the junction left unmatched. The CDR3 is 15 amino acids. Germline V gene sequence: CDR1 LNHDA, CDR2 SQIVND (reference sequence). The CDR3 nucleotides read TGTGCCAGTAGAATCGGGACAGGGGTACCAGATACGCAGTATTTT. It specifies CASRIGTGVPDTQYF.

The V and J genes are TRBV2 and TRBJ2-6; 10 bases match TRBD1. This CDR3 region has 18 residues. J was trimmed by 1 base and V by 8 bases; bases with no gene match: 11. CDR1 and CDR2 from the germline V gene are SNHLY and FYNNEI. CDR3 sequence reads: CASRPPRTGGSGANVLTF. The CDR3 nucleotides read TGTGCCAGCCGACCCCCCAGGACAGGGGGGTCTGGGGCCAACGTCCTGACTTTC.

This chain links TRBV29-1 with TRBJ2-3; 8 bases map to TRBD1. This CDR3 has 17 amino acids. Germline CDR1 is SQVTM and CDR2 is ANQGSEA. V shed 6 bases and J 0 bases; nucleotides not matched to a gene: 14. The CDR3 DNA follows: TGCAGCGTCCGGAGCGACAGGGGACAACCTAGCACAGATACGCAGTATTTT. This encodes CSVRSDRGQPSTDTQYF.

The chain uses TRBV6-1 and TRBJ1-1, with 10 bases aligning to TRBD1. J lost 0 bases, V lost 8 bases, and 3 bases had no gene match. CDR1 MNHNS and CDR2 SASEGT come from the germline V gene. The CDR3 loop spans 14 amino acids. The CDR3 region is CASDDRGLNTEAFF. The CDR3 region has the DNA TGTGCCAGCGACGACAGGGGGCTGAACACTGAAGCTTTCTTT.

J is TRBJ2-1 and V is TRBV4-2, with 7 bases matching TRBD2. CDR1 and CDR2 (germline): LGHNA, YNFKEQ. There are 17 residues in the CDR3. With 3 bases clipped from V and 5 bases from J, the junction kept 13 bases outside the gene matches. The CDR3 reads CASSQGGGTRSDNEQFF. CDR3 nucleotide sequence: TGTGCCAGCAGCCAGGGGGGGGGAACTAGGAGCGACAATGAGCAGTTCTTC.

The chain joins TRBV29-1 to TRBJ2-1; 7 bases line up with TRBD1. Germline lookup yields CDR1 SQVTM and CDR2 ANQGSEA. This CDR3 spans 14 amino acids. V lost 5 bases and J lost 2; bases outside the gene matches: 6. CDR3 nucleotides: TGCAGCGTTATAGAGACAGGGACCTACAATGAGCAGTTCTTC. It is translated as CSVIETGTYNEQFF.

The gene calls are TRBV28 and TRBJ1-5; 7 nucleotides match TRBD1. CDR3 length: 13 amino acids. With V trimmed by 6 bases and J by 7 bases, 6 bases remained unmatched. Germline assignment: CDR1 MDHEN and CDR2 SYDVKM. The chain's CDR3 is CASRRGLGQPQHF. The CDR3 region has the DNA TGTGCCAGCAGGAGGGGGCTCGGACAGCCCCAGCATTTT.

The chain is built from TRBV18 and TRBJ2-7; D uncertain. This CDR3 has 13 amino acids. The germline V gene has CDR1 KGHSH and CDR2 LQKENI. The V end was cut by 3 bases, the J end by 3 bases, with 9 bases between. In nucleotides, the CDR3 is TGTGCCAGCTCACCGAGGCTGGGCTACGAGCAGTACTTC. Its protein is CASSPRLGYEQYF. The full variable domain, in which reference TRBV18 and TRBJ2-7 provide the parts outside the CDR3, is NAGVMQNPRHLVRRRGQEARLRCSPMKGHSHVYWYRQLPEEGLKFMVYLQKENIIDESGMPKERFSAEFPKEGPSILRIQQVVRGDSAAYFCASSPRLGYEQYFGPGTRLTVT.

The rearrangement joins TRBV2 to TRBJ2-5; D uncertain. CDR1 SNHLY and CDR2 FYNNEI come from the germline V gene. The CDR3 runs to 11 residues. V shed 7 bases and J shed 4 bases, with 7 bases lying between them. The CDR3 DNA is TGTGCCAGCACCACTCGAGAGACCCAGTACTTC. It is translated as CASTTRETQYF.

V and J are TRBV29-1 and TRBJ2-3; perhaps TRBD2 as D (5 bases). Trimming left V 1 base short and J 1 base short, with 9 bases between. The germline gives CDR1 SQVTM, CDR2 ANQGSEA. The CDR3 runs to 14 residues. In DNA, the CDR3 is TGCAGCGTTGAAGCGCGGGCTGGCACAGATACGCAGTATTTT. Translated, it gives CSVEARAGTDTQYF.

The rearrangement joins TRBV10-3 to TRBJ2-7, with 9 bases matching TRBD2. V was clipped by 10 bases and J by 5 bases; unmatched bases: 3. Germline-derived CDR1 and CDR2 are ENHRY and SYGVKD. The CDR3 totals 11 residues. The chain's CDR3 is CASRTSDEQYF. CDR3 DNA sequence: TGTGCCAGTAGGACTAGCGACGAGCAGTACTTC.

The chain is built from TRBV10-3 and TRBJ2-7; D may be TRBD1 (5 bases). The CDR3 extends over 12 amino acids. In germline, CDR1 is ENHRY, CDR2 SYGVKD. The germline V and J ends were trimmed by 6 bases and 7 bases, with 13 bases remaining between them. In DNA form, the CDR3 reads TGTGCCATCAGCCGTCAAGGGGCGGAGCAGTACTTC. This encodes CAISRQGAEQYF.

This chain joins TRBV9 and TRBJ2-2; 12 bases align to TRBD2. Trimming at V came to 0 bases and at J to 7 bases, leaving 1 base not matched to a gene. In germline, CDR1 is SGDLS, CDR2 YYNGEE. The CDR3 has 15 residues. The CDR3 DNA is TGTGCCAGCAGCGTAGGGACTAGCGGGGTCGGGGAGCTGTTTTTT. Translated: CASSVGTSGVGELFF.

This sequence joins TRBV7-6 and TRBJ2-3; D is perhaps TRBD2 (5 bases). The CDR3 is 14 residues long. V lost 5 bases, J lost 2 bases, and 11 bases lay in between. CDR1 SGHVS and CDR2 FNYEAQ come from the germline V gene. CDR3 sequence: CASSPSGITDTQYF. In DNA, the CDR3 is TGTGCCAGCAGCCCATCGGGAATCACAGATACGCAGTATTTT.